The entry that follows covers one T cell receptor beta chain sequence. The source of the sample is a study of blood T cell repertoires in COVID-19. Study in general: Acute-phase and convalescent COVID-19 samples originated in the United States, Italy and Spain. Sources were T cells, B-cell-depleted T cells, or PBMCs; the material itself was cDNA or gDNA.

V was clipped by 2 bases and J by 7 bases; unmatched bases: 4. The CDR3 contains 14 residues. The germline gives CDR1 MNHNS, CDR2 SASEGT. As handled by the study authors: For nucleated cells, counts were estimated from reference gene primer amplification. Data came from immunoSEQ multiplex PCR; TCRdb stores just in-frame clones and leaves some out. V and J calls and clone size are copied from that table; D and trimming were computed from the DNA. The sample yields over 600,000 clones, around 90% seen once. This clonotype was sampled from a woman between 18 and 29 years old with acute or convalescent COVID-19. The sample consisted of peripheral blood. This chain connects TRBV6-1 to TRBJ2-2, with 7 bases identical to TRBD2. The CDR3 sequence: CASSEMGGYGELFF. DNA of the CDR3: TGTGCCAGCAGTGAAATGGGGGGGTACGGGGAGCTGTTTTTT.